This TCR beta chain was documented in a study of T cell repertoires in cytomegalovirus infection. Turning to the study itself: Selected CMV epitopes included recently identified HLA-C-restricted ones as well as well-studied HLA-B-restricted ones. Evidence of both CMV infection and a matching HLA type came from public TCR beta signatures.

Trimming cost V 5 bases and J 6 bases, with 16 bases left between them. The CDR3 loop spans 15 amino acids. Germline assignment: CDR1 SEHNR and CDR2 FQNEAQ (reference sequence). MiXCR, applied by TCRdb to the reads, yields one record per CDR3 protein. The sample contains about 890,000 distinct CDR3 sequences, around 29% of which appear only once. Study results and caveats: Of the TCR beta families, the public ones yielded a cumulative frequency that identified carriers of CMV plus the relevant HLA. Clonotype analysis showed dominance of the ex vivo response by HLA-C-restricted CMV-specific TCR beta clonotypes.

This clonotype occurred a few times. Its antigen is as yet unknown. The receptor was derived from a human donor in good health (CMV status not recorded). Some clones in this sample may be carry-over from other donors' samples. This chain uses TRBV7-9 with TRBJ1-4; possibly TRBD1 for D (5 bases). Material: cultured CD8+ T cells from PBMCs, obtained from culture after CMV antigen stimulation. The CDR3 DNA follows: TGTGCCAGCAGCCCAGGGAGGGCATTGGATGAAAAACTGTTTTTT. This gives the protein CASSPGRALDEKLFF.